The 18 T cell receptor beta chains below come from one sample, sequenced in a study of T cells after yellow fever vaccination. TCRdb fed the 5' RACE reads into MiXCR, producing one record per CDR3 protein. Of fewer than 450,000 distinct CDR3 sequences in the sample, roughly 8% were seen once. Sequencing was performed on PBMCs, taken roughly 45 days after the first yellow fever vaccination. The receptors come from a man aged 18-30 years who received the YFV17D yellow fever vaccine.

The CDR3 sequence: CASSPQGQIGYGYTF. The DNA for the CDR3 is TGCGCCAGCAGCCCCCAGGGACAGATTGGCTATGGCTACACCTTC. The J gene is TRBJ1-2, the V gene TRBV5-1; TRBD1 matches 7 bases. The trim removed 4 bases at V and 4 bases at J, leaving 10 bases unmatched. The CDR3 contains 15 residues. Germline loops: CDR1 SGHRS, CDR2 YFSETQ.

This chain connects TRBV27 to TRBJ1-2; D perhaps matches TRBD1 (6 bases). The CDR3 runs 14 residues. V was shortened by 3 bases and J by 4 bases, with 12 bases between the two germline ends. CDR1 MNHEY and CDR2 SMNVEV come from the germline V gene (reference sequence). The CDR3: CASSLGGASYGYTF. The CDR3 bases are TGTGCCAGCAGTTTGGGGGGGGCGAGCTATGGCTACACCTTC.

This chain links TRBV2 with TRBJ2-3; D may be TRBD1 (6 bases). The CDR3 length is 18 residues. V was cut by 10 bases and J by 1 base, with 27 bases left in between. CDR1 is SNHLY and CDR2 is FYNNEI in the germline V gene. This CDR3 reads CAISPNRAPSFGTDTQYF. CDR3 in DNA: TGTGCCATCAGCCCAAACAGGGCCCCGTCCTTTGGCACAGATACGCAGTATTTT.

V gene TRBV28 combines with J gene TRBJ1-4; 10 positions agree with TRBD1. The CDR3 covers 19 residues. Trimming took 4 bases from V and 0 from J; bases not matched to a gene: 11. Germline V lookup: CDR1 MDHEN, CDR2 SYDVKM. The CDR3 region is CASSSPVDRGLATNEKLFF. The CDR3 nucleotides are TGTGCCAGCAGTTCGCCCGTTGACAGGGGGCTGGCAACTAATGAAAAACTGTTTTTT.

The chain combines TRBV27 with TRBJ2-7, with TRBD2 matching over 8 bases. V lost 3 bases, J lost 3 bases, and 4 bases stayed unmatched. The CDR3 runs 14 residues. Germline V CDR1 and CDR2: MNHEY, SMNVEV (reference sequence). Here the CDR3 reads CASSFRAGGYEQYF. In DNA form, the CDR3 reads TGTGCCAGCAGTTTCCGGGCGGGGGGCTACGAGCAGTACTTC.

The chain combines TRBV20-1 with TRBJ2-1, with 10 bases aligning to TRBD2. V shed 4 bases, J shed 9 bases, and the junction held 9 bases outside the gene matches. This CDR3 is built from 14 residues. Germline V CDR1 and CDR2: DFQATT, SNEGSKA (reference sequence). CDR3 DNA sequence: TGCAGTGCTAAGCTTAGCGGGGGGCTCGGTGAGCAGTTCTTC. Translation gives CSAKLSGGLGEQFF.

This clonotype was seen more than once but under ten times. This rearrangement joins TRBV12-3 or TRBV12-4 to TRBJ2-7, with a tentative D call TRBD1 (5 bases). CDR3 length: 14 amino acids. V was trimmed by 5 bases and J by 2 bases, leaving 13 bases between them. The CDR3 here is CASSPGHFPYEQYF. In DNA form, the CDR3 reads TGTGCCAGCAGTCCTGGACATTTTCCCTACGAGCAGTACTTC.

V usage is TRBV12-5 and J usage is TRBJ1-5; weak D call: TRBD1 (5 bases). Per germline, CDR1 LGHNT and CDR2 FRNRAP. V was pared by 3 bases and J by 5 bases, with 5 bases between. This CDR3 contains 12 residues. CDR3 loop: CASGFRDQPQHF. The DNA for the CDR3 is TGTGCTAGTGGTTTCAGGGATCAGCCCCAGCATTTT.

The V call is TRBV5-8, the J call TRBJ2-7, with 7 bases identical to TRBD2. CDR1 is SGHTS and CDR2 is YDEGEE in the germline V gene. The V and J ends lost 0 bases and 2 bases, in that order; junction bases with no gene match: 8. The CDR3 totals 16 residues. CDR3 region: CASSLGGGWNPYEQYV. The DNA for the CDR3 is TGTGCCAGCAGCTTGGGGGGGGGGTGGAACCCCTACGAGCAGTACGTC.

The V and J genes are TRBV2 and TRBJ2-3, with a tentative D call TRBD1 (5 bases). Trimming took 2 bases from V and 1 from J, leaving 13 bases between them. CDR1 SNHLY and CDR2 FYNNEI come from the germline V gene. CDR3 length equals 16 residues. CDR3 sequence reads: CASSEWGGFGTDTQYF. DNA for the CDR3: TGTGCCAGCAGTGAATGGGGCGGATTCGGCACAGATACGCAGTATTTT.

The chain uses TRBV6-5 and TRBJ1-5; D remains ambiguous. V was clipped by 4 bases and J by 1 base, with 11 bases between them. Germline CDR1 is MNHEY and CDR2 is SVGAGI. The CDR3 totals 15 residues. The CDR3 nucleotides read TGTGCCAGCAGTTTGACTGTTCCCAGCAATCAGCCCCAGCATTTT. Translating gives CASSLTVPSNQPQHF.

This CDR3 is CASSPQDGPYEQYV. The CDR3 DNA follows: TGTGCCAGCAGCCCGCAGGACGGACCCTACGAGCAGTACGTC. This chain joins TRBV7-2 and TRBJ2-7; D ambiguous. Trimming cost V 5 bases and J 2 bases, with 13 bases left between them. Germline V lookup: CDR1 SGHTA, CDR2 FQGNSA. This CDR3 has 14 residues.

This clonotype appeared once. This sequence joins TRBV5-1 and TRBJ2-5; 9 nucleotides match TRBD2. V lost 0 bases and J lost 3; bases outside the gene matches: 3. The CDR3 has 15 amino acids. Germline V gene lookup returns CDR1 SGHRS and CDR2 YFSETQ. This CDR3 reads CASSLGAGGKETQYF. In DNA form, the CDR3 reads TGCGCCAGCAGCTTGGGAGCGGGGGGAAAAGAGACCCAGTACTTC.

This clonotype was seen more than once but under ten times. The genes are TRBV20-1 and TRBJ1-1, with D possibly TRBD1 on 6 matching bases. Germline V gene data show CDR1 as DFQATT and CDR2 as SNEGSKA (reference sequence). CDR3 length equals 13 residues. V lost 6 bases, J lost 1 base, and 12 bases lay in between. The CDR3 region is CSAGGQQNTEAFF. Here the CDR3 DNA reads TGCAGTGCCGGGGGACAACAGAACACTGAAGCTTTCTTT.

The gene calls are TRBV7-2 and TRBJ1-1, with a tentative D call TRBD1 (5 bases). Germline CDR1 is SGHTA and CDR2 is FQGNSA. This CDR3 is built from 13 residues. V was cut by 7 bases and J by 5 bases, with 14 bases left in between. The CDR3 loop is CASISTGGTEAFF. The CDR3 DNA reads as TGTGCCAGCATCTCGACGGGGGGGACTGAAGCTTTCTTT.

The J gene is TRBJ1-1, the V gene TRBV23-1, with D maybe TRBD1 (6 bases). TRBV23-1 is placed among ORFs of uncertain function. The CDR3 runs to 14 residues. V lost 4 bases to trimming and J lost 7 bases, with 16 bases between them. CDR3 nucleotide sequence: TGCGCCAGCAGTCCCCCCGACAGGTACTATGAAGCTTTCTTT. This codes for CASSPPDRYYEAFF.

In this sample, this clonotype turned up a few times. The chain is built from TRBV7-2 and TRBJ1-6, with a possible D match to TRBD1 (6 bases). Trimming cost V 5 bases and J 9 bases, with 11 bases left between them. There are 13 residues in the CDR3. CDR1 is SGHTA and CDR2 is FQGNSA in the germline V gene. The CDR3 bases are TGTGCCAGCAGCAACAGGGTGTCTTCACCCCTCCACTTT. Translating gives CASSNRVSSPLHF.

This clonotype was observed a handful of times. The chain combines TRBV2 with TRBJ2-5; D may match TRBD1 or TRBD2 (5 bases each). The CDR3 covers 14 residues. V was cut by 5 bases and J by 2 bases, with 12 bases left in between. Germline assignment: CDR1 SNHLY and CDR2 FYNNEI. The CDR3 sequence is CASSTGTQQETQYF. The CDR3 region has the DNA TGTGCCAGCAGTACCGGGACGCAACAAGAGACCCAGTACTTC.